This TCR beta chain was sequenced in a study of OX40 agonist ivuxolimab in advanced cancers. Study in general: The eligibility criteria allowed prior anti-PD-1, anti-PD-L1 or anti-CTLA-4 therapy, and 30% to 40% had some.

The sampling schedule covered blood at baseline, cycle 4 day 1, and cycle 7 day 1. The assay was immunoSEQ multiplex PCR, and TCRdb's table has in-frame clones only and misses some. The table shows tens of thousands of clones, with around 81% occurring only once. Overall study results and limits: Partly responding patients at 0.1-3.0 mg/kg showed some of the smallest clonal expansion.

Worth noting for this clone: Its antigen is currently unknown.

The CDR3 runs 15 residues. Germline V gives CDR1 SEHNR, CDR2 FQNEAQ (reference sequence). V shed 5 bases and J shed 0 bases, with 11 bases lying between them. The chain has TRBV7-9 and TRBJ1-3, with D unclear. This TCR came from an adult with an advanced solid tumor such as melanoma, head and neck, liver or kidney cancer. The sample here was CD4+ or CD8+ T cells sorted from blood, taken in a trial of the OX40 agonist ivuxolimab. The CDR3 DNA reads as TGTGCCAGCAGCCCCGACGGACGCTCTGGAAACACCATATATTTT. It codes for CASSPDGRSGNTIYF.